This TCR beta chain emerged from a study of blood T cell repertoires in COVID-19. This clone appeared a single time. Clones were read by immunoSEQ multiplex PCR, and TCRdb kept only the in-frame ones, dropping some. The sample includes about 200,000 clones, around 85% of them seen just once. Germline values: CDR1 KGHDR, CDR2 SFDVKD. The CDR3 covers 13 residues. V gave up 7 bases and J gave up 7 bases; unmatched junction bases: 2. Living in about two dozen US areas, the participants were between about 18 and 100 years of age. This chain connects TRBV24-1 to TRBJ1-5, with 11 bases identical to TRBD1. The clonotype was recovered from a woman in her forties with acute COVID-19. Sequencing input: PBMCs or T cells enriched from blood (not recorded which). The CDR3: CATSGQGAQPQHF. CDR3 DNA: TGTGCCACCAGCGGACAGGGGGCCCAGCCCCAGCATTTT.